The rows below give T cell receptor beta chains drawn from one sample of a study of blood T cell repertoires in COVID-19. Measured with immunoSEQ multiplex PCR; TCRdb has only the in-frame clones, and not every one. The sample contains more than 150,000 clones, 80% to 90% of which appear only once. Sequenced: peripheral blood. Receptor source: a man in his 70s with active or convalescent COVID-19. Both conserved end residues are part of each CDR3. The D gene is left open where the match is weak.

V	D	J	CDR3
TRBV28	TRBD1	TRBJ1-1	CASSSAYRGRSNTEAFF
TRBV24-1	TRBD1	TRBJ2-1	CATSDPGGGSYNEQFF
TRBV6-6	TRBD1	TRBJ2-7	CASSYSSRGKHEQYF
TRBV30	NA	TRBJ1-5	CAWSESGRQPQHF
TRBV7-3	NA	TRBJ2-3	CASSRGSSSTDTQYF
TRBV19	NA	TRBJ1-2	CASSTRAVYGYTF
TRBV6-5	TRBD1	TRBJ1-2	CASSYWTGQGGYGYTF
TRBV30	NA	TRBJ1-2	CAWSGEANYGYTF
TRBV7-3	NA	TRBJ2-1	CASSLGAGPYNEQFF
TRBV12-3/TRBV12-4	TRBD1	TRBJ1-5	CASRLQGSQPQHF
TRBV3-1/TRBV3-2	NA	TRBJ1-5	CASSLPSGDSNQPQHF
TRBV7-2	TRBD2	TRBJ2-4	CASSLWLAGAEGANIQYF
TRBV28	TRBD2	TRBJ2-3	CASSLLAGASSTDTQYF
TRBV30	TRBD1	TRBJ1-2	CAWSRGGQVYGYTF
TRBV5-1	TRBD1	TRBJ1-4	CASSPDRGSEKLFF
TRBV27	TRBD1	TRBJ1-5	CASSQYRGHQPQHF
TRBV2	NA	TRBJ1-5	CASTGQSNQPQHF
TRBV30	TRBD1	TRBJ1-1	CAWRGQVNTEAFF
TRBV7-9	TRBD1	TRBJ2-2	CASSLGDRVTGELFF
TRBV6-2/TRBV6-3	NA	TRBJ2-1	CASSPRGSNEQFF
TRBV5-8	NA	TRBJ1-4	CASSTAGGLGEKLFF
TRBV19	TRBD1	TRBJ1-1	CASSPRDRVEGAFF
TRBV7-9	TRBD1	TRBJ2-2	CASSHRTGPNTGELFF
TRBV19	NA	TRBJ1-3	CASGRRAAVGSGNTIYF
TRBV7-2	NA	TRBJ1-3	CASREHVSSGNTIYF
TRBV18	NA	TRBJ2-2	CASSRNTGELFF
TRBV19	TRBD1	TRBJ1-5	CACGDRENQPQHF
TRBV10-2	TRBD1	TRBJ2-1	CASRGQYYNEQFF
TRBV4-3	NA	TRBJ1-5	CASSQDIRRPQHF
TRBV30	NA	TRBJ1-1	CAWSQGFGGTEAFF
TRBV5-1	TRBD2	TRBJ2-5	CASSLYSGGDQETQYF
TRBV7-2	NA	TRBJ1-1	CASSPPPPLNTEAFF
TRBV30	NA	TRBJ1-1	CAWSPRYTEAFF
TRBV2	NA	TRBJ2-3	CASSSQGLTSTDTQYF
TRBV5-6	TRBD1	TRBJ1-1	CASARQGTATEAFF
TRBV6-6	TRBD1	TRBJ2-1	CASSRGQGNPNEQFF
TRBV5-4	NA	TRBJ1-2	CASSSGQTSGGYTF
TRBV5-1	NA	TRBJ2-4	CASSVTHLAKNIQYF
TRBV4-3	NA	TRBJ1-2	CASSHGGTEARGYTF
TRBV18	TRBD2	TRBJ2-7	CASSQAGEREQYF
TRBV19	TRBD2	TRBJ2-1	CASSMGLAAYNEQFF
TRBV7-9	TRBD1	TRBJ1-4	CASSSPGQGLPTNEKLFF
TRBV11-3	NA	TRBJ1-1	CASSPKGKTNTEAFF
TRBV19	TRBD1	TRBJ1-1	CASSDRGIVYTEAFF
TRBV9	NA	TRBJ2-1	CASSVAGQSYNEQFF
TRBV4-3	NA	TRBJ1-1	CASSRGTSGMNTEAFF
TRBV6-5	NA	TRBJ1-1	CASSQRDPGTEAFF